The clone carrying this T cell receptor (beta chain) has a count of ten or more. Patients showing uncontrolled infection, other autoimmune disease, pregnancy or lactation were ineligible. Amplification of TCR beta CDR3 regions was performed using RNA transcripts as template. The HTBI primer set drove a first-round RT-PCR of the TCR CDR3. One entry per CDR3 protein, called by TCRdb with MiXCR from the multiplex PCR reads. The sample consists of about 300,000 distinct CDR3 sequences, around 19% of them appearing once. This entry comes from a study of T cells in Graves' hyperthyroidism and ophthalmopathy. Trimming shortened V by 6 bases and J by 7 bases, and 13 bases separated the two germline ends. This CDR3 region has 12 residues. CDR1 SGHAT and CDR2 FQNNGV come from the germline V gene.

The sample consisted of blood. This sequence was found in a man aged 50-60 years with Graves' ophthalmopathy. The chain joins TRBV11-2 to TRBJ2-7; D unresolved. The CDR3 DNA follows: TGTGCCAGCAGTTCAGCTCCTCGGGAGCAGTACTTC. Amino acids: CASSSAPREQYF. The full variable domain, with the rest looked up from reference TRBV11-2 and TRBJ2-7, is EAGVAQSPRYKIIEKRQSVAFWCNPISGHATLYWYQQILGQGPKLLIQFQNNGVVDDSQLPKDRFSAERLKGVDSTLKIQPAKLEDSAVYLCASSSAPREQYFGPGTRLTVT.